What follows is one T cell receptor beta chain and its context. The CDR3 consists of 14 residues. CDR1 is MNHNY, CDR2 SVGAGI, per germline (reference sequence). Trimming pared 6 bases from V and 2 bases from J, leaving 14 bases between. In the source study's methods: Reference gene primers were amplified, and this amplification served to estimate nucleated cell counts. TCRdb's table, derived via immunoSEQ multiplex PCR, lists solely in-frame clones and lacks some. V, J and clone size are those of that table, while D and trimming were read from the DNA. Of 75,000 to 95,000 clones listed, about 86% are singletons. These data come from a study of blood T cell repertoires in COVID-19. About the research overall: Spain, Italy and the United States supplied samples that represented acute and convalescent COVID-19. In each case, the material was cDNA or gDNA derived from T cells, B-cell-depleted T cells, or PBMCs.

Material: peripheral blood. The chain uses TRBV6-6 and TRBJ2-7; weak D call: TRBD1 (6 bases). This receptor was obtained from a man aged 55 to 70 with acute or convalescent COVID-19. This CDR3 is CASSHSAGAYEQYF. In nucleotides, the CDR3 is TGTGCCAGCAGCCACTCGGCAGGGGCCTACGAGCAGTACTTC.